This passage covers 24 T cell receptor beta chains from one sample sequenced in a study of T cells in pancreatic ductal adenocarcinoma. Surgery without prior neoadjuvant therapy was the treatment of the selected pancreatic ductal adenocarcinoma patients. Generated by immunoSEQ multiplex PCR, the TCRdb table keeps only in-frame clones and is missing some. The sample has 9,000 to 15,000 clones; more than 80% are singletons. The sequencing input was PBMCs. These receptors all stem from a human donor with pancreatic ductal adenocarcinoma.

This clone was seen once. The J gene is TRBJ2-4, the V gene TRBV5-4; TRBD2 aligns across 12 bases. J was trimmed by 3 bases and V by 1 base; bases with no gene match: 5. Germline assignment: CDR1 SGHNT and CDR2 YYREEE (reference sequence). The CDR3 spans 17 residues. CDR3 protein: CASSLTSGGPGKNIQYF. The CDR3 nucleotides are TGTGCCAGCAGCTTGACTAGCGGGGGGCCAGGCAAAAACATTCAGTACTTC.

This clone was seen once. The chain employs TRBV6-5 and TRBJ1-2; the D gene is possibly TRBD1 (6 bases). The germline V and J ends were trimmed by 6 bases and 4 bases, with 15 bases remaining between them. Germline V lookup: CDR1 MNHEY, CDR2 SVGAGI. The CDR3 is 14 amino acids. CDR3: CASSTQGGSYGYTF. DNA for the CDR3: TGTGCCAGCAGCACACAGGGAGGGAGCTATGGCTACACCTTC.

The chain is built from TRBV7-9 and TRBJ2-5; maybe TRBD1 (5 bases). CDR1 is SEHNR and CDR2 is FQNEAQ in the germline V gene (reference sequence). V dropped 2 bases and J dropped 2 bases, with 12 bases sitting between them. The CDR3 runs 15 residues. In DNA, the CDR3 is TGTGCCAGCAGCTTAAGACAGAAAGGTCAAGAGACCCAGTACTTC. It is translated as CASSLRQKGQETQYF. The whole variable domain, filled in from reference TRBV7-9 and TRBJ2-5, reads DTGVSQNPRHKITKRGQNVTFRCDPISEHNRLYWYRQTLGQGPEFLTYFQNEAQLEKSRLLSDRFSAERPKGSFSTLEIQRTEQGDSAMYLCASSLRQKGQETQYFGPGTRLLVL.

The rearrangement uses TRBV5-6 and TRBJ2-1; 8 nucleotides agree with TRBD2. This CDR3 is 14 amino acids long. Unmatched junction bases numbered 7, after V lost 5 bases and J lost 6 bases. Germline V gene sequence: CDR1 SGHDT, CDR2 YYEEEE. As DNA, the CDR3 is TGTGCCAGCAGACTTATAGCGGGGACCAATGAGCAGTTCTTC. This codes for CASRLIAGTNEQFF.

The genes are TRBV9 and TRBJ2-2; D ambiguous. CDR3 length equals 15 residues. V was trimmed by 0 bases and J by 0 bases, leaving 6 bases between them. Germline CDR1 SGDLS, CDR2 YYNGEE. CDR3 loop: CASSVAPANTGELFF. CDR3 nucleotides: TGTGCCAGCAGCGTAGCCCCAGCGAACACCGGGGAGCTGTTTTTT.

The chain carries TRBV7-2 and TRBJ1-1; 7 nucleotides agree with TRBD1. Germline trimming cut 3 bases from V and 5 bases from J; bases unmatched to any gene: 6. CDR3 length: 14 amino acids. The V gene's germline CDR1 is SGHTA and CDR2 FQGNSA. The CDR3 is CASSFIDRATEAFF. CDR3 in DNA: TGTGCCAGCAGCTTTATCGACAGGGCAACTGAAGCTTTCTTT.

This sequence joins TRBV20-1 and TRBJ1-1, with D perhaps TRBD1 (6 bases). The CDR3 extends over 10 amino acids. V was cut by 5 bases and J by 10 bases, with 11 bases left in between. CDR1 and CDR2 (germline): DFQATT, SNEGSKA (reference sequence). The CDR3 DNA sequence: TGCAGTGCTGAAGGAGGGGGAGCTTTCTTT. The encoded protein is CSAEGGGAFF.

Here the CDR3 DNA reads TGCGCCAGCAGGGGAGAGGGGGGCCAAGAGACCCAGTACTTC. Its translation is CASRGEGGQETQYF. V and J are TRBV5-1 and TRBJ2-5; tentatively, D is TRBD1 or TRBD2 (6 bases each). V lost 5 bases and J lost 1, with 12 bases in between. CDR1 is SGHRS, CDR2 YFSETQ, per germline. The CDR3 has 14 residues.

The V and J genes are TRBV9 and TRBJ1-4; D gene uncertain. The CDR3 is 14 residues long. Germline values: CDR1 SGDLS, CDR2 YYNGEE. V dropped 2 bases and J dropped 0 bases, with 5 bases sitting between them. The CDR3 DNA reads as TGTGCCAGCAGCGTTGGAGCAACTAATGAAAAACTGTTTTTT. This encodes CASSVGATNEKLFF. Drawing the rest from reference TRBV9 and TRBJ1-4, the complete variable domain is DSGVTQTPKHLITATGQRVTLRCSPRSGDLSVYWYQQSLDQGLQFLIQYYNGEERAKGNILERFSAQQFPDLHSELNLSSLELGDSALYFCASSVGATNEKLFFGSGTQLSVL.

This clone was seen just once. The chain uses TRBV6-5 and TRBJ2-7; TRBD2 aligns across 7 bases. The trim removed 2 bases at V and 2 bases at J, leaving 9 bases unmatched. Germline V gene data show CDR1 as MNHEY and CDR2 as SVGAGI. The CDR3 spans 16 residues. The CDR3: CASSYGGGRATYEQYF. CDR3 in DNA: TGTGCCAGCAGTTACGGCGGGGGTAGGGCCACCTACGAGCAGTACTTC.

This clone is a singleton in its sample. This chain links TRBV15 with TRBJ2-1; 11 bases fit TRBD2. The V and J ends lost 1 base and 5 bases, in that order; junction bases with no gene match: 1. Germline CDR1 and CDR2: LNHNV and YYDKDF (reference sequence). The CDR3 contains 15 residues. The CDR3 reads CATSRVAGGNNEQFF. As DNA, the CDR3 is TGTGCCACCAGCAGAGTAGCGGGGGGGAACAATGAGCAGTTCTTC.

The chain couples TRBV21-1 to TRBJ2-6. TRBV21-1 is annotated as a pseudogene. The CDR3 has 20 amino acids. The CDR3 spells CASSKSGGRGGPLGANVLTF. DNA of the CDR3: TGTGCCAGCAGCAAAAGCGGCGGGAGAGGGGGCCCTCTGGGGGCCAACGTCCTGACTTTC.

The chain links TRBV29-1 to TRBJ1-1, with D possibly matching TRBD1 (6 bases). V was clipped by 3 bases and J by 1 base, with 6 bases between them. The CDR3 runs to 12 residues. CDR1 and CDR2 (germline): SQVTM, ANQGSEA. CDR3 DNA sequence: TGCAGCGTTGACAGGGGGAACACTGAAGCTTTCTTT. It is translated as CSVDRGNTEAFF.

The chain links TRBV23-1 to TRBJ1-1; no definite D call. TRBV23-1 is given ORF status, its function remaining uncertain. The ends were cut back, 4 bases at V and 6 bases at J, with 6 bases in the middle. CDR3 length equals 11 residues. As DNA, the CDR3 is TGCGCCAGCAGTCCACTTTCTGAAGCTTTCTTT. Translated, it gives CASSPLSEAFF.

J is TRBJ2-1 and V is TRBV19; TRBD2 aligns across 11 bases. The germline CDR1 and CDR2 sequences are LNHDA and SQIVND (reference sequence). After removal of 1 base from V and 2 bases from J, the junction contained 4 bases not matched to a gene. This CDR3 has 17 residues. CDR3 coding DNA: TGTGCCAGTAGTATAGGTGTAGCGGGAGGGCCCTACAATGAGCAGTTCTTC. Its protein is CASSIGVAGGPYNEQFF.

This clone has only one observation. The CDR3 loop is CASSQLLTGRGETQYF. Here the CDR3 DNA reads TGTGCCAGCAGCCAACTATTGACAGGGAGGGGAGAGACCCAGTACTTC. The chain combines TRBV27 with TRBJ2-5; D assignment may be TRBD1 or TRBD2 (7 bases each). This CDR3 has 16 amino acids. The V gene lost 6 bases and the J gene lost 4 bases, with 21 bases spanning the gap. The germline V gene has CDR1 MNHEY and CDR2 SMNVEV (reference sequence).

Only a few counts were recorded for this clone. This chain joins TRBV5-4 and TRBJ2-5; unclear D gene. The CDR3 extends over 12 amino acids. Germline V lookup: CDR1 SGHNT, CDR2 YYREEE (reference sequence). Trimming removed 8 bases at V and 5 bases at J, with 13 bases between. Written as DNA, the CDR3 is TGTGCCAGTAGCAGGCCGCCCGAGACCCAGTACTTC. Its protein is CASSRPPETQYF.

The rearrangement uses TRBV6-4 and TRBJ1-2; 7 bases fit TRBD1. CDR3 length equals 15 residues. Germline V CDR1 and CDR2: MRHNA, SNTAGT. Losses at the gene ends were 2 bases for V and 7 bases for J; bases not matched to a gene: 10. CDR3 amino acids: CASSDGAQGRGGYTF. In nucleotides, the CDR3 is TGTGCCAGCAGTGACGGAGCACAGGGGAGGGGTGGCTACACCTTC.

The CDR3 region has the DNA TGCAGCGTTGAAGTTCAGAGCTATGGCTACACCTTC. As protein: CSVEVQSYGYTF. The V and J genes are TRBV29-1 and TRBJ1-2; the D is unclear. Trimming took off 1 base at V and 4 bases at J, with 7 bases between the two ends. The CDR3 has 12 residues. Germline V gene data show CDR1 as SQVTM and CDR2 as ANQGSEA. The whole variable domain, filled in from reference TRBV29-1 and TRBJ1-2, reads SAVISQKPSRDICQRGTSLTIQCQVDSQVTMMFWYRQQPGQSLTLIATANQGSEATYESGFVIDKFPISRPNLTFSTLTVSNMSPEDSSIYLCSVEVQSYGYTFGSGTRLTVV.

The chain recombines TRBV2 with TRBJ2-3; D is possibly TRBD1 or TRBD2 (5 bases each). Trimming left V 11 bases short and J 2 bases short, with 14 bases between. CDR3 length: 13 amino acids. Per the germline V gene, CDR1 is SNHLY and CDR2 is FYNNEI. CDR3 amino acids: CAGSRGLTDTQYF. The DNA of the CDR3 is TGTGCCGGCTCACGGGGCCTCACAGATACGCAGTATTTT.

The rearrangement joins TRBV18 to TRBJ1-5; no clear D. The CDR3 covers 16 residues. Germline CDR1 is KGHSH and CDR2 is LQKENI. Trimming took 6 bases from V and 3 from J, leaving 18 bases between them. This CDR3 reads CASSEGLGSINQPQHF. The CDR3 region has the DNA TGTGCCAGCTCTGAAGGACTAGGGTCGATCAATCAGCCCCAGCATTTT.

The J gene is TRBJ1-2, the V gene TRBV6-1; no reliable D call. Trimming stripped 5 bases from V and 8 bases from J, with 21 bases between. The CDR3 has 15 amino acids. Germline V gives CDR1 MNHNS, CDR2 SASEGT. CDR3 residues: CASSPSDGPYLGYTF. The CDR3, as DNA: TGTGCCAGCAGTCCCTCCGACGGACCGTACCTGGGCTACACCTTC.

This clone has just a few counts. This chain links TRBV10-1 with TRBJ1-2; TRBD1 agrees at 7 bases. In germline, CDR1 is WNHNN, CDR2 SYGVQD (reference sequence). Trimming at V came to 4 bases and at J to 7 bases, leaving 6 bases not matched to a gene. The length of the CDR3 is 13 residues. The CDR3: CASSGEGGRGYTF. The CDR3 DNA follows: TGCGCCAGCAGTGGCGAAGGGGGCCGTGGCTACACCTTC.

The chain has TRBV7-9 and TRBJ1-5; D unclear. The CDR3 has 13 residues. In germline, CDR1 is SEHNR, CDR2 FQNEAQ (reference sequence). The V and J ends lost 5 bases and 5 bases respectively, with 10 bases between them. The CDR3 spells CASSPGADQPQHF. The CDR3 nucleotides are TGTGCCAGCAGCCCCGGAGCAGATCAGCCCCAGCATTTT.